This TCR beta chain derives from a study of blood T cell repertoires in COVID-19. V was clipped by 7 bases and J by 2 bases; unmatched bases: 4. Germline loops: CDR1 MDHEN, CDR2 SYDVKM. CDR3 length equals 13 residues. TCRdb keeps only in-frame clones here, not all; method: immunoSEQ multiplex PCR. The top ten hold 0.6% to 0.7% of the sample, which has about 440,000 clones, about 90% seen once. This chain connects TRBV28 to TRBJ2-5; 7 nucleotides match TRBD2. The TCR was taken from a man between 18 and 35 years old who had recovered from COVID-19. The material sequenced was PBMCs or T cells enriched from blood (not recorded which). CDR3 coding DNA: TGTGCCAGCACCTGGACTAGTCAAGAGACCCAGTACTTC. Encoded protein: CASTWTSQETQYF.